The clone carrying this T cell receptor beta chain was observed many times. Its antigen is not identified. The CDR3 length is 16 residues. Germline assignment: CDR1 MNHNS and CDR2 SASEGT. V lost 2 bases and J lost 4, with 14 bases in between. TCRdb reprocessed the reads via MiXCR and lists one record per CDR3 protein. The data show 300,000 to 400,000 distinct CDR3 sequences, over 7.5% seen once. The data were taken from a study of T cell repertoires in cytomegalovirus infection. The overall study: Indications came from public TCR beta signatures; they pointed to CMV infection and to a matching HLA type.

Study-level results: Cumulative public TCR beta family frequency identified CMV carriers with the relevant HLA. CMV-specific HLA-C-restricted TCR beta clonotypes dominated the ex vivo response.

Sequencing was done on a sample of PBMCs. This receptor was taken from a human donor in good health (CMV status not recorded). Some clones in this sample may be carry-over from other donors' samples. The V and J genes are TRBV6-1 and TRBJ2-2; TRBD2 might be the D (6 bases). In DNA, the CDR3 is TGTGCCAGCAGTGAACACGGGGCCGGGGGCACCGGGGAGCTGTTTTTT. This encodes CASSEHGAGGTGELFF.